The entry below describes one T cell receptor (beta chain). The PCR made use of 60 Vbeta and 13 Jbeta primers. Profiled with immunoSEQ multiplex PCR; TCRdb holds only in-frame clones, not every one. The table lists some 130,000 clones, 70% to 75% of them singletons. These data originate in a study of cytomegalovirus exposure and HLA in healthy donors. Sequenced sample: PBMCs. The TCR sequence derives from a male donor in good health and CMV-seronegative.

In nucleotides, the CDR3 is TGTGCCAGCAGCTTAGGGGGCAGCGGGGGCTACGAGCAGTACTTC. It encodes CASSLGGSGGYEQYF. The rearrangement links TRBV7-2 to TRBJ2-7; 8 bases agree with TRBD2. This CDR3 is 15 amino acids long. The V segment lost 1 base and the J segment 3 bases; nucleotides outside the gene matches: 5. Per germline, CDR1 SGHTA and CDR2 FQGNSA.